This T cell receptor beta chain was found in a study of T cell repertoires in cytomegalovirus infection. At the level of the study: CMV infection plus the matching HLA type was flagged by public TCR beta signatures.

TCRdb used MiXCR to reprocess the reads, holding one entry per CDR3 protein. This table holds some 590,000 distinct CDR3 sequences, 40% found once. For this clonotype: The antigen remains undetermined.

This CDR3 is 16 amino acids long. V was clipped by 3 bases and J by 2 bases; unmatched bases: 11. The germline CDR1 and CDR2 sequences are DFQATT and SNEGSKA (reference sequence). The TCR was taken from a human donor in good health (CMV status not recorded). Some clones in this sample may be carry-over from other donors' samples. The sequencing used cultured PBMCs, collected from culture after CMV antigen stimulation. The V gene is TRBV20-1, the J gene TRBJ2-3, with 7 bases lining up with TRBD1. The DNA for the CDR3 is TGCAGTGCTAGTATCCGGGGACAGACGCTCACAGATACGCAGTATTTT. Translating gives CSASIRGQTLTDTQYF.